This T cell receptor (beta chain) comes out of a study of beta chain features in type 1 diabetes. Overall study results and limits: Patients with type 1 diabetes showed fewer VDJ junction insertions and more deletions. For Type 1 diabetes patients, all four CD4+ subsets carried TCRB CDR3s that were moderately but significantly shorter.

A heparinised blood draw that averaged around 0.12 L was obtained once from each donor. Stem cell-like memory, regulatory, central memory and naive CD4+ cells were sorted via CD45RO/CCR7/CD25/CD127/CD95/CD27. Sort purity for all populations was recorded as exceeding 98%. Notes on this clone: As yet, its antigen is unknown.

The isolated RNA, all of it, was reverse transcribed, so expressed TCRB transcripts were what got sequenced. The protocol was immunoSEQ multiplex PCR, while the TCRdb copy is restricted to in-frame clones and leaves out a portion. The sample records 500,000 to 850,000 clones, over 12% being singletons. V lost 5 bases and J lost 6, with 13 bases in between. Germline lookup yields CDR1 SEHNR and CDR2 FQNEAQ (reference sequence). The CDR3 has 13 residues. Sequenced sample: naive CD4+ T cells from blood. The V gene is TRBV7-9, the J gene TRBJ1-1; no definite D call. This sequence originates from a man younger than 35 with type 1 diabetes. CDR3 DNA: TGTGCCAGCAGCCCTAGCATCCGCCCTGAAGCTTTCTTT. Protein: CASSPSIRPEAFF.